This T cell receptor (beta chain) emerged from a study of cytomegalovirus exposure and HLA in healthy donors (dated by TCRdb to the late 2010s). At the level of the whole study: According to an earlier analysis of 450 to 650 of the donors, about 190 million T cells yielded approximately 120 million unique TCR beta sequences and about 300 Gb of sequence data. An early release covering some 640 HLA-typed donors comprised 250 to 350 gigabases of sequencing data and tens of millions of unique TCR sequences. Of the approximately 400 genotyped donors, approximately 80% were placed in the genetic ancestry cluster associated with self-reported Caucasian donors. The study aimed to test whether cataloging public T cell receptors could reveal signatures of past pathogen exposure. Using immunosequencing, the study profiled T cell repertoires from about 620 subjects and related those repertoires to cytomegalovirus serostatus. Besides the first cohort of hundreds of subjects, a separate validation cohort made up of 120 or so different subjects was used. The study combined high-throughput TCR immunosequencing, statistical association of individual TCRs with disease status, and machine learning to predict cytomegalovirus infection status. A later analysis re-examined previously published TCR beta repertoires from just over 650 donors and added high-resolution HLA genotyping to investigate patterns of TCR occurrence. The later analysis used no new phenotypic data to find candidate immune exposures, relying instead on TCR beta sequences and their occurrence across donors. An earlier analysis of 500 to 750 of the donors applied high-throughput TCR beta sequencing to assess whether each TCR beta V gene segment acted as functional or pseudogenic. Alongside the repertoire data, information on donor age, sex, ethnicity and CMV serostatus was compiled. A later genetic analysis used genome-wide SNP genotypes for about 60% of the roughly 700 donors, treating that subset as a discovery cohort. Every discovery cohort repertoire had been produced on one sequencing platform. Class I and class II HLA loci were covered by the typing at four-digit resolution. The number of donors typed differed by locus, with roughly 629-640 for A, B, C, DRB1 and DQB1, around 500 for DQA1, 600 to 610 for DPA1, and over 400 for DPB1. Five DR-DQ haplotypes were treated as single units for association and clustering because of strong linkage in the cohort. Across approximately 400 genotyped donors of the cohort, an average of approximately 240,000 unique TCR beta nucleotide sequences per donor were sequenced, and approximately 19% of those sequences were non-productive. Overall results and qualifications from the work: The study gave a list of around 170 TCR beta chains associated with cytomegalovirus. V-gene and J-gene trimming of TCR beta chains was associated with a missense DCLRE1C variant in a later genetic analysis, and the association was replicated in an independent cohort. The only immune exposure information available for the cohort was CMV serostatus. Most CMV-associated TCR beta chains appeared to be HLA-restricted in a later analysis, and the HLA associations seemed to be driven largely by CMV exposure. Compared with equally common non-associated chains, HLA-associated TCR beta chains in a later analysis were more clonally expanded and had lower generation probabilities. According to a later analysis, parvovirus B19, influenza, CMV and Epstein-Barr virus appeared linked to several top co-occurrence clusters. Most TCR sequences were seen in very few donors, while some public TCRs were found in many individuals. Because HLA typing was unavailable for some donors at each locus, only the typed subset was used in association tests. Linkage disequilibrium might explain the correlated functional status among segregating V segments, but an unknown experimental factor could not be ruled out. Because counts were too low, 15 to 20 rarely observed V segments, including chromosome 9 orphons, were left out of the earlier analysis of some 600 of the donors. In a later analysis, the rate of TCR association differed among HLA loci, with DRB1 alleles having the most associated TCRs and HLA-C alleles having the fewest. A further reported finding was that TCR beta sequences accurately predicted the HLA-A and HLA-B alleles for most subjects in the first cohort. The 87-base-pair reads could not distinguish some IMGT-functional V segments, including TRBV6-2 and TRBV6-3, so those segments were excluded. Three of the identified cytomegalovirus-associated TCR beta chains were confirmed in vitro to be specific for cytomegalovirus antigens. In an earlier analysis of more than 450 of the donors, most TCR beta V segments were observed in productive rearrangements about 87% or about 30% of the time, broadly matching IMGT annotations. A cluster of highly shared sequence variants was judged likely to represent a technical artifact of the sequencing pipeline. Only TCR beta chains were sequenced in this cohort, and the absence of alpha or paired-chain data limited detectable features. A later analysis associated 16,951 TCR beta sequences with specific HLA alleles at a false discovery rate of 0.05. The authors suggested that the approach could potentially be extended to other disease states and immunological phenotypes. A later genetic analysis reported fewer N-insertions in productive TCRs among donors in an Asian-associated ancestry cluster than the roughly 640-donor mean. Cytomegalovirus status was reported to be diagnosed by the classifier with high specificity and sensitivity in both the original and validation cohorts. Strong co-occurrence of HLA alleles, especially DR and DQ, made assigning TCR associations to individual alleles difficult. Roughly uniform sequencing depth across donors was assumed in presence/absence analyses, although this assumption may not hold.

A note on this clone: This clone's antigen is unknown.

Libraries were prepared through the immunoSEQ multiplex PCR assay. The multiplex PCR relied on a mix of 60 forward primers for TCR Vbeta segments and 13 reverse primers for TCR Jbeta segments. The CDR3 region of rearranged TCR beta genes was amplified from genomic DNA with a multiplex PCR assay. The Illumina HiSeq System was used to sequence the amplified TCR beta libraries as 87-base-pair reads. In the paper's pipeline: Across the 670 or so repertoires, a later analysis counted tens of millions of unique TCR beta chains, 9.5 million to 12 million of which were shared by at least two donors. Raw reads were error-corrected and collapsed into unique sequences with a nearest-neighbor algorithm that merged closely related sequences to remove PCR and sequencing errors. To assign V, D and J gene segments, CDR3 sequences were aligned to IMGT reference sequences. For a sequence to be retained, a match of at least six nucleotides was required to both a V gene segment and a J gene segment. A rearrangement counted as productive if the CDR3 had no stop codons and remained in frame with V and J, and every other rearrangement counted as non-productive. CDR3 was defined by IMGT convention, running from the second conserved V-encoded cysteine to the conserved J-encoded phenylalanine. In an earlier analysis of just under 600 of the donors, sequences lacking an unambiguous match to a single V gene segment were excluded. An earlier analysis of just under 600 of the donors called V segments functional above 56.7% productive rearrangements and segregating when the between-donor standard deviation exceeded 5%. A statistical classification framework was developed to diagnose cytomegalovirus status using the catalog of TCR beta chain sequences. In a later analysis, V and J genes were assigned by comparing TCR nucleotide sequences against IMGT/GENE-DB human TR gene sequences. Using the TCRdist pipeline, a later analysis assigned CDR3 sequences along with most-parsimonious VDJ recombination scenarios. In a later analysis, every TCR beta chain was defined by the combination of its CDR3 amino acid sequence and its V-gene family, and reads without a unique V-gene family were dropped. As a way to deal with suspected cross-contamination and a sequencing artifact, a later analysis dropped roughly 600 nucleotide sequences that were highly shared and had low generation probability. A later analysis calculated a clonal expansion index for each public chain from normalized within-repertoire ranks of inferred template counts. A later analysis computed generation probabilities with a VDJ recombination model fitted to out-of-frame rearrangements, and checked the results against IGoR. In a later analysis, TCR-TCR, TCR-HLA and TCR-CMV co-occurrence was scored with hypergeometric tests, and a repertoire-size bias correction was applied to TCR pairs. False discovery rates were estimated in a later analysis by permuting HLA or CMV assignments 20 times. In a later analysis, co-occurring TCRs were grouped using DBSCAN, with TCRdist sequence similarity added in when clustering inside HLA-allele-positive subsets. Co-occurrence clustering excluded repertoires with fewer than 30,000 or more than 120,000 public chains, plus five with anomalous nucleotide sharing. In its TCRdb copy, this immuneACCESS table keeps in-frame sequences only and misses some clones. Where compared with another copy, unresolved V genes explain less than half of these, and the others have no known cause. D and trimming come from the DNA, and the V and J calls and clone size come from that table. The table for this sample lists under 200,000 clones. The ten largest clones capture roughly 0.83% of the sample.

V is clipped by 4 bases and J by 5 bases, and the sequence between their germline boundaries is 14 bases long. Reading the germline V gene gives CDR1 ENHRY and CDR2 SYGVKD. Spanning cysteine to phenylalanine, the CDR3 consists of 14 amino acids. Just the 42-base CDR3 DNA is kept, in frame starting at base 1. In total, 630 or so healthy bone marrow donors made up the cohort. At the time of sampling, every cohort member was nominally healthy, though immune exposures that went unrecorded were likely present. The donor was CMV seropositive and belonged to the group of 270 or so seropositive cohort members. A peripheral blood sample was collected from each donor, and TCR beta sequencing was performed on peripheral blood mononuclear cells. The Qiagen DNeasy Blood Extraction Kit was used to extract genomic DNA from the blood cell samples.

The sequence joins TRBV10-3 to TRBJ1-1, and the D gene may be TRBD1, 5 bases matching. The TCR sequence derives from a woman between 18 and 30 years old in good health and CMV-seropositive. The material sequenced was PBMCs. The nucleotides are TGTGCCATCAGTGCTCGACAAAAGGGGACTGAAGCTTTCTTT. It codes for CAISARQKGTEAFF.